Each of the 3 T cell receptor beta chains below was sequenced from the same sample in a study of cytomegalovirus exposure and HLA in healthy donors. Clones were sequenced by immunoSEQ multiplex PCR, and TCRdb holds only the in-frame ones, with some missing. The data show more than 55,000 clones, roughly 96% seen once. The source material was PBMCs. The receptors shown here come from a young man in good health and CMV-seronegative.

J is TRBJ1-1 and V is TRBV7-9; 11 bases are a match to TRBD1. The length of the CDR3 is 17 residues. Per the germline V gene, CDR1 is SEHNR and CDR2 is FQNEAQ (reference sequence). With 5 bases clipped from V and 0 bases from J, the junction kept 8 bases outside the gene matches. CDR3 sequence reads: CASSPGTGGGMNTEAFF. CDR3 in DNA: TGTGCCAGCAGCCCCGGGACAGGGGGAGGTATGAACACTGAAGCTTTCTTT.

The chain is built from TRBV27 and TRBJ2-3, with 7 bases lining up with TRBD1. Germline loops: CDR1 MNHEY, CDR2 SMNVEV (reference sequence). Trimming took 5 bases from V and 3 from J; bases not matched to a gene: 5. This CDR3 region has 14 residues. The CDR3 region is CASSPWTGTDTQYF. Here the CDR3 DNA reads TGTGCCAGCAGTCCCTGGACAGGAACAGATACGCAGTATTTT.

This clone was detected only once. The chain is built from TRBV6-1 and TRBJ2-3; 8 bases are shared with TRBD2. This CDR3 comprises 15 residues. The V segment lost 2 bases and the J segment 2 bases; nucleotides outside the gene matches: 3. Germline loops: CDR1 MNHNS, CDR2 SASEGT. For the CDR3, the DNA is TGTGCCAGCAGTGAAAAGCGGGGGTACACAGATACGCAGTATTTT. Residues: CASSEKRGYTDTQYF.